This is a list of T cell receptor beta chains from one sample in a study of cytomegalovirus exposure and HLA in healthy donors. The data were produced by immunoSEQ multiplex PCR, yet TCRdb's version contains in-frame clones alone and is incomplete. The sample lists fewer than 140,000 clones; around four fifths were seen once. Sequenced: PBMCs. These receptors all stem from a middle-aged man in good health and CMV-seronegative. The CDR3 runs from the conserved cysteine through the conserved F or W. A D gene is named only where the DNA matches it firmly. For some rows the clone size is stated as once, few or many, or as a class when expanded; others skip it.

CDR3aa: CASSWGQADTGGYTF
CDR3nt: TGCGCCAGCAGCTGGGGGCAAGCCGATACGGGGGGCTACACCTTC
j_gene: TRBJ1-2
abundance: -
d_gene: -
v_gene: TRBV5-1

CDR3aa: CASSTKEEVTGELFF
CDR3nt: TGTGCCAGCAGCACGAAAGAGGAGGTCACCGGGGAGCTGTTTTTT
j_gene: TRBJ2-2
abundance: -
d_gene: -
v_gene: TRBV7-2

CDR3aa: CAIDQGPNREETQYF
CDR3nt: TGTGCCATCGATCAAGGGCCCAACAGGGAAGAGACCCAGTACTTC
j_gene: TRBJ2-5
abundance: -
d_gene: -
v_gene: TRBV27

CDR3aa: CASSLNPGGLNEKLFF
CDR3nt: TGTGCCAGCAGCTTGAATCCGGGGGGCCTTAATGAAAAACTGTTTTTT
j_gene: TRBJ1-4
abundance: -
d_gene: -
v_gene: TRBV5-6

CDR3aa: CASSETSGYNEQFF
CDR3nt: TGCGCCAGCAGTGAGACTAGCGGTTACAATGAGCAGTTCTTC
j_gene: TRBJ2-1
abundance: -
d_gene: TRBD2
v_gene: TRBV10-2

CDR3aa: CASSLSGRDNQPQHF
CDR3nt: TGCGCCAGCAGCTTGTCAGGTCGTGATAATCAGCCCCAGCATTTT
j_gene: TRBJ1-5
abundance: -
d_gene: -
v_gene: TRBV5-1

CDR3aa: CASSLGAPGNTEAFF
CDR3nt: TGTGCCAGCAGCTTGGGAGCGCCAGGGAACACTGAAGCTTTCTTT
j_gene: TRBJ1-1
abundance: -
d_gene: -
v_gene: TRBV7-2

CDR3aa: CASRPQRGRQTEAFF
CDR3nt: TGCGCCAGCAGGCCGCAACGGGGAAGGCAGACTGAAGCTTTCTTT
j_gene: TRBJ1-1
abundance: -
d_gene: -
v_gene: TRBV4-1

CDR3aa: CSGGTYNEQFF
CDR3nt: TGCAGCGGAGGGACCTACAATGAGCAGTTCTTC
j_gene: TRBJ2-1
abundance: -
d_gene: -
v_gene: TRBV29-1

CDR3aa: CASSLDREYGYTF
CDR3nt: TGTGCCAGCAGCCTGGACAGGGAGTATGGCTACACCTTC
j_gene: TRBJ1-2
abundance: -
d_gene: TRBD1
v_gene: TRBV6-5

CDR3aa: CASSLQGEAFF
CDR3nt: TGTGCCAGCAGCTTACAGGGGGAAGCTTTCTTT
j_gene: TRBJ1-1
abundance: -
d_gene: -
v_gene: TRBV11-2

CDR3aa: CASSWAGGFLEVTQYF
CDR3nt: TGTGCCAGCAGCTGGGCTGGGGGGTTTTTGGAAGTGACCCAGTACTTC
j_gene: TRBJ2-5
abundance: -
d_gene: -
v_gene: TRBV5-4

CDR3aa: CASRGGVNQPQHF
CDR3nt: TGTGCCAGCCGGGGGGGAGTCAATCAGCCCCAGCATTTT
j_gene: TRBJ1-5
abundance: once
d_gene: -
v_gene: TRBV6-5

CDR3aa: CASRQYGSYEQYF
CDR3nt: TGTGCCAGCAGACAGTATGGCTCCTACGAGCAGTACTTC
j_gene: TRBJ2-7
abundance: few
d_gene: -
v_gene: TRBV5-6

CDR3aa: CASIHPGLNEQFF
CDR3nt: TGTGCCAGTATCCACCCGGGTCTCAATGAGCAGTTCTTC
j_gene: TRBJ2-1
abundance: -
d_gene: -
v_gene: TRBV19

CDR3aa: CASSLDRGGNQPQHF
CDR3nt: TGTGCCAGCAGCTTAGATCGGGGGGGAAATCAGCCCCAGCATTTT
j_gene: TRBJ1-5
abundance: -
d_gene: -
v_gene: TRBV11-2

CDR3aa: CASSSTGGSNYGYTF
CDR3nt: TGCGCCAGCAGCTCGACAGGGGGTTCCAACTATGGCTACACCTTC
j_gene: TRBJ1-2
abundance: -
d_gene: TRBD1
v_gene: TRBV5-1

CDR3aa: CASSQGAIKTQYF
CDR3nt: TGTGCCAGCAGTCAGGGGGCAATAAAGACCCAGTACTTC
j_gene: TRBJ2-5
abundance: once
d_gene: TRBD1
v_gene: TRBV6-5

CDR3aa: CASSPRPRQTGDTQYF
CDR3nt: TGCGCCAGCAGCCCACGCCCGCGACAAACCGGCGATACGCAGTATTTT
j_gene: TRBJ2-3
abundance: -
d_gene: -
v_gene: TRBV5-1

CDR3aa: CASSQDNEGANTEAFF
CDR3nt: TGCGCCAGCAGCCAAGATAATGAGGGAGCAAACACTGAAGCTTTCTTT
j_gene: TRBJ1-1
abundance: -
d_gene: -
v_gene: TRBV4-1

CDR3aa: CASRGQASTDTQYF
CDR3nt: TGCGCCAGCAGGGGACAAGCGAGCACAGATACGCAGTATTTT
j_gene: TRBJ2-3
abundance: -
d_gene: -
v_gene: TRBV5-1

CDR3aa: CASSEYRGEYSNQPQHF
CDR3nt: TGTGCCAGCAGTGAGTACAGGGGGGAGTATAGCAATCAGCCCCAGCATTTT
j_gene: TRBJ1-5
abundance: -
d_gene: TRBD1
v_gene: TRBV6-1

CDR3aa: CASSLGDTGIQPQHF
CDR3nt: TGTGCCAGCAGCTTAGGAGACACAGGAATTCAGCCCCAGCATTTT
j_gene: TRBJ1-5
abundance: -
d_gene: -
v_gene: TRBV7-9

CDR3aa: CASSFRLAGGRETQYF
CDR3nt: TGTGCCAGCAGTTTCCGACTAGCGGGGGGTCGGGAGACCCAGTACTTC
j_gene: TRBJ2-5
abundance: -
d_gene: TRBD2
v_gene: TRBV28

CDR3aa: CASSQGQYNEQFF
CDR3nt: TGTGCCAGCAGCCAGGGCCAGTACAATGAGCAGTTCTTC
j_gene: TRBJ2-1
abundance: -
d_gene: -
v_gene: TRBV7-8

CDR3aa: CASSYGQQQETQYF
CDR3nt: TGCGCCAGCAGCTACGGACAGCAACAAGAGACCCAGTACTTC
j_gene: TRBJ2-5
abundance: -
d_gene: -
v_gene: TRBV5-1

CDR3aa: CASSGTGDTEAFF
CDR3nt: TGTGCCAGCAGCGGGACAGGGGACACTGAAGCTTTCTTT
j_gene: TRBJ1-1
abundance: -
d_gene: TRBD1
v_gene: TRBV7-3

CDR3aa: CASSQDQIAGGKETQYF
CDR3nt: TGCGCCAGCAGCCAAGATCAAATAGCGGGGGGGAAAGAGACCCAGTACTTC
j_gene: TRBJ2-5
abundance: -
d_gene: TRBD2
v_gene: TRBV4-1

CDR3aa: CASSQDRDGEGRPQHF
CDR3nt: TGCGCCAGCAGCCAAGATCGGGACGGGGAGGGACGGCCCCAGCATTTT
j_gene: TRBJ1-5
abundance: few
d_gene: -
v_gene: TRBV4-1